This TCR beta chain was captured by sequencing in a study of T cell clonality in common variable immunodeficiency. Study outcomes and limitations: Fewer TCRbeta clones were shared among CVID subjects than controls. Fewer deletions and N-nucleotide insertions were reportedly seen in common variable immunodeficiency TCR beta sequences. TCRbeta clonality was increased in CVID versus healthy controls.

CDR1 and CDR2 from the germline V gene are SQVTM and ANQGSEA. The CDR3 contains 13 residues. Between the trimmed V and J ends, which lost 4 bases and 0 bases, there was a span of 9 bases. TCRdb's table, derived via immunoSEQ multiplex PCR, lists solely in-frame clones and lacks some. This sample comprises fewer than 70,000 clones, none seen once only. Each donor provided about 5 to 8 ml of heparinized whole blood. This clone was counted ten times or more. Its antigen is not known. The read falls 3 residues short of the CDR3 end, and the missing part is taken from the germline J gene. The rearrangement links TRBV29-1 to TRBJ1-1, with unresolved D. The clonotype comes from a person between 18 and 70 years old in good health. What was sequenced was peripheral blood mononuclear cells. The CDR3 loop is CSVVEGMNTEAFF. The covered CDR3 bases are TGCAGCGTTGTTGAGGGTATGAACACTGAA.